The T cell receptor (beta chain) under discussion was sequenced for a study of T cells in Graves' hyperthyroidism and ophthalmopathy. Amplified TCR beta CDR3 regions came from RNA transcripts. The HTBI primer set was used in a first-round RT-PCR of the TCR CDR3. TCRdb processed the multiplex PCR reads anew with MiXCR; each CDR3 protein has one entry. The sample includes roughly 380,000 distinct CDR3 sequences, approximately 15% of them seen just once. Trimming removed 0 bases from V and 7 bases from J; junction bases left unmatched: 6. Germline V gene data show CDR1 as SGHTA and CDR2 as FQGTGA. CDR3 length: 17 amino acids. Study results and caveats: Blood samples included most of the expanded thyroid clonotypes exceeding 0.001. Median prediction lead before ophthalmopathy onset was about 6.3 months with the model.

Those with hyperthyroidism were 18 to 65 years old, newly diagnosed, and ill for under 2 months. Exclusion criteria comprised uncontrolled infection, other autoimmune disease, pregnancy or lactation. As to this clonotype: Antigen unknown.

The rearrangement joins TRBV7-3 to TRBJ2-1; 13 bases align to TRBD2. This clonotype was obtained from a woman aged 60-75 years with Graves' hyperthyroidism. Sequencing was done on a sample of blood. This CDR3 is CASSLTLGLAGFNEQFF. CDR3 DNA sequence: TGTGCCAGCAGCTTAACGCTGGGACTAGCGGGATTTAATGAGCAGTTCTTC. The variable domain in full, completed from reference TRBV7-3 and TRBJ2-1, reads GAGVSQTPSNKVTEKGKYVELRCDPISGHTALYWYRQSLGQGPEFLIYFQGTGAADDSGLPNDRFFAVRPEGSVSTLKIQRTERGDSAVYLCASSLTLGLAGFNEQFFGPGTRLTVL.